This T cell receptor (beta chain) was captured by sequencing in a study of blood T cells in healthy people across ages. Using a J-beta primer mix together with a sample-barcoded 5' primer, a second PCR was run for roughly 7 to 11 cycles. MiXCR, applied by TCRdb to the 5' RACE reads, yields one record per CDR3 protein. The sample contains about 970,000 distinct CDR3 sequences, 45% to 60% of which appear only once. Trimming left V 5 bases short and J 0 bases short, with 11 bases between. Germline-derived CDR1 and CDR2 are MNHEY and SMNVEV (reference sequence). This CDR3 spans 15 amino acids. The V call is TRBV27, the J call TRBJ2-1; maybe TRBD2 (5 bases). This sequence was found in a woman aged 60-70 years in good health. The sample consisted of blood. CDR3 region: CASSSSESSYNEQFF. DNA for the CDR3: TGTGCCAGCAGTAGTAGCGAGAGCTCCTACAATGAGCAGTTCTTC.